This T cell receptor beta chain was sequenced during a study of CD8 T cells in ankylosing spondylitis. TCRdb re-called the 5' RACE reads with MiXCR, one entry per CDR3 protein. Here the sample spans over 150,000 distinct CDR3 sequences, over 10% being singletons. This CDR3 is built from 11 residues. The V gene end was trimmed by 4 bases and the J gene end by 8 bases; junction bases not matched to a gene: 0. Looked up from germline, CDR1 is MNHNS and CDR2 is SASEGT. The chain joins TRBV6-1 to TRBJ1-1; 8 nucleotides line up with TRBD1. The TCR sequence derives from a male donor with ankylosing spondylitis or in good health (not recorded which). What was sequenced was blood, either unsorted or a sorted T cell fraction (not recorded which). The DNA of the CDR3 is TGTGCCAGCAGTGGACAGGGGGAAGCTTTCTTT. Translating gives CASSGQGEAFF.